The next 14 T cell receptor beta chains were all read from a single sample in a study of cytomegalovirus exposure and HLA in healthy donors. 13 Jbeta primers and 60 Vbeta primers were used for the PCR. The repertoire was sequenced with immunoSEQ multiplex PCR; TCRdb's copy has only in-frame clones and lacks some. The top ten clones hold 1.6% of a sample with 150,000 to 200,000 clones, around 79% of them seen once. The sequencing input was PBMCs. Source of these receptors: a woman aged 45-59 years in good health and CMV-seronegative.

The J gene is TRBJ2-1, the V gene TRBV9; 8 bases agree with TRBD2. This CDR3 spans 16 amino acids. V trimming: 3 bases; J trimming: 0 bases; junction bases outside the gene matches: 5. The V gene's germline CDR1 is SGDLS and CDR2 YYNGEE. CDR3 loop: CASSGDSGNSYNEQFF. The CDR3 region has the DNA TGTGCCAGCAGCGGCGATAGCGGGAACTCCTACAATGAGCAGTTCTTC.

This clone was seen a single time. The chain couples TRBV6-6 to TRBJ2-7, with D uncertain. The CDR3 length is 13 residues. The germline V gene encodes CDR1 MNHNY and CDR2 SVGAGI (reference sequence). V lost 2 bases, J lost 3 bases, and 8 bases lay in between. The CDR3 sequence is CASSYGLDYEQYF. Written as DNA, the CDR3 is TGTGCCAGCAGTTACGGGCTGGACTACGAGCAGTACTTC.

This clone was detected only once. The CDR3 sequence is CASSPHGLAGPLQETQYF. As DNA, the CDR3 is TGTGCCAGCAGCCCCCACGGACTAGCGGGACCACTCCAAGAGACCCAGTACTTC. The chain is built from TRBV7-2 and TRBJ2-5; 12 bases agree with TRBD2. Germline V lookup: CDR1 SGHTA, CDR2 FQGNSA. The V and J ends lost 5 bases and 1 base, in that order; junction bases with no gene match: 11. This CDR3 has 18 amino acids. The complete variable domain, with remaining parts taken from reference TRBV7-2 and TRBJ2-5, reads GAGVSQSPSNKVTEKGKDVELRCDPISGHTALYWYRQSLGQGLEFLIYFQGNSAPDKSGLPSDRFSAERTGGSVSTLTIQRTQQEDSAVYLCASSPHGLAGPLQETQYFGPGTRLLVL.

This sequence joins TRBV7-2 and TRBJ2-7; tentatively, D is TRBD2 (6 bases). The CDR3 sequence is 15 residues long. Germline CDR1 SGHTA, CDR2 FQGNSA. The germline V and J ends were trimmed by 5 bases and 2 bases, with 16 bases remaining between them. CDR3 loop: CASSPSGASPYEQYF. The CDR3 nucleotides read TGTGCCAGCAGCCCGTCGGGAGCGAGCCCCTACGAGCAGTACTTC. Using reference TRBV7-2 and TRBJ2-7 for the parts outside the CDR3, the full variable domain is GAGVSQSPSNKVTEKGKDVELRCDPISGHTALYWYRQSLGQGLEFLIYFQGNSAPDKSGLPSDRFSAERTGGSVSTLTIQRTQQEDSAVYLCASSPSGASPYEQYFGPGTRLTVT.

In its sample, this clone was seen a few times. The chain has TRBV9 and TRBJ2-1; perhaps TRBD2 as D (5 bases). Germline loops: CDR1 SGDLS, CDR2 YYNGEE. Between the trimmed V and J ends, which lost 0 bases and 0 bases, there was a span of 22 bases. This CDR3 comprises 20 residues. As DNA, the CDR3 is TGTGCCAGCAGCGTAGCTGAAGGGAGAAGAACCCGCAGCTCCTACAATGAGCAGTTCTTC. This sequence encodes CASSVAEGRRTRSSYNEQFF.

The gene calls are TRBV2 and TRBJ1-5, with a tentative D call TRBD1 (5 bases). Germline CDR1 reads SNHLY; CDR2 reads FYNNEI. This CDR3 has 15 amino acids. V dropped 2 bases and J dropped 7 bases, with 15 bases sitting between them. CDR3 coding DNA: TGTGCCAGCAGTGAAATTCGGGGGGAAATGCAGCCCCAGCATTTT. It encodes CASSEIRGEMQPQHF.

V and J are TRBV13 and TRBJ2-1, with TRBD2 matching 12 bases. CDR1 and CDR2 (germline): PRHDT, FYEKMQ (reference sequence). The CDR3 covers 14 residues. With V trimmed by 4 bases and J by 15 bases, 10 bases remained unmatched. CDR3 loop: CASSSTSGGRIAFF. In DNA form, the CDR3 reads TGTGCCAGCAGCTCGACTAGCGGGGGCCGTATAGCGTTCTTC.

The chain links TRBV6-5 to TRBJ1-2; a possible D gene is TRBD1 (5 bases). Germline lookup yields CDR1 MNHEY and CDR2 SVGAGI. The CDR3 totals 13 residues. Trimming shortened V by 7 bases and J by 8 bases, and 17 bases separated the two germline ends. The CDR3 here is CASTEFGGWGYTF. CDR3 sequence (DNA): TGTGCCAGCACCGAATTCGGGGGTTGGGGCTACACCTTC.

This chain connects TRBV4-1 to TRBJ1-1; a weak D match, TRBD1 (6 bases). Looked up from germline, CDR1 is MGHRA and CDR2 is YSYEKL. CDR3 length equals 18 residues. V was clipped by 2 bases and J by 0 bases, with 19 bases between them. CDR3 sequence reads: CASSQPQGNLRMNTEAFF. The CDR3 DNA reads TGCGCCAGCAGCCAACCTCAGGGGAATCTTAGGATGAACACTGAAGCTTTCTTT.

The CDR3, as DNA: TGTGCCATCAGTGAGGGCAGGGGGCGCGCCAAAAACATTCAGTACTTC. Translation: CAISEGRGRAKNIQYF. The chain has TRBV10-3 and TRBJ2-4; TRBD1 matches at 8 bases. The CDR3 spans 16 residues. The V segment lost 2 bases and the J segment 1 base; nucleotides outside the gene matches: 4. The germline V gene has CDR1 ENHRY and CDR2 SYGVKD.

The chain uses TRBV2 and TRBJ2-7, with 11 bases identical to TRBD1. In germline, CDR1 is SNHLY, CDR2 FYNNEI. The length of the CDR3 is 15 residues. Germline trimming cut 7 bases from V and 3 bases from J; bases unmatched to any gene: 8. The CDR3 sequence: CASMNLGTGGYEQYF. The CDR3 nucleotides read TGTGCCAGCATGAACTTGGGGACAGGGGGCTACGAGCAGTACTTC.

This chain connects TRBV9 to TRBJ2-3; 8 nucleotides match TRBD1. Unmatched junction bases numbered 9, after V lost 4 bases and J lost 2 bases. The CDR3 has 16 residues. Germline V lookup: CDR1 SGDLS, CDR2 YYNGEE. For the CDR3, the DNA is TGTGCCAGCAGCACACGGACAGGGTGGGACACAGATACGCAGTATTTT. Its protein product is CASSTRTGWDTDTQYF.

Note on this clone: The identical CDR3 is also encoded by other nucleotide sequences in the sample. V and J are TRBV30 and TRBJ2-2; the D gene is possibly TRBD1 (6 bases). In germline, CDR1 is GTSNPN, CDR2 SVGIG (reference sequence). V was shortened by 0 bases and J by 5 bases, with 7 bases between the two germline ends. This CDR3 comprises 13 residues. CDR3 residues: CAWSVQGTGELFF. CDR3 nucleotide sequence: TGTGCCTGGAGTGTACAGGGAACCGGGGAGCTGTTTTTT. Looking up the rest from reference TRBV30 and TRBJ2-2 gives the full variable domain: SQTIHQWPATLVQPVGSPLSLECTVEGTSNPNLYWYRQAAGRGLQLLFYSVGIGQISSEVPQNLSASRPQDRQFILSSKKLLLSDSGFYLCAWSVQGTGELFFGEGSRLTVL.

This clone has only a few counts. The V call is TRBV2, the J call TRBJ1-4; TRBD1 agrees at 9 bases. V trimming: 0 bases; J trimming: 8 bases; junction bases outside the gene matches: 7. Germline V gene sequence: CDR1 SNHLY, CDR2 FYNNEI. This CDR3 is 16 amino acids long. CDR3 DNA sequence: TGTGCCAGCAGTGAAGCGACAGGGGGTTTCGGGGAAAAACTGTTTTTT. Translating gives CASSEATGGFGEKLFF.